The rows below give T cell receptor beta chains drawn from one sample of a study of blood T cells in healthy people across ages. TCRdb fed the 5' RACE reads into MiXCR, producing one record per CDR3 protein. The data contain about 640,000 distinct CDR3 sequences, under 70% of them singletons. The sequenced sample was blood. These receptor sequences come from a man in his 60s in good health. The CDR3 runs from the conserved cysteine through the conserved F or W. Each record gives: CDR3 protein, CDR3 DNA, D gene, clone size, V gene, CDR3 length, J gene. D genes are given only for firm matches. Where a row states a size, it is once, few, many or the class of an expanded clone; other rows omit it.

CDR3aa: CASSVRDRGIGANVLTF
CDR3nt: TGTGCCAGCAGCGTCCGGGACAGGGGTATCGGGGCCAACGTCCTGACTTTC
d_gene: TRBD1
abundance: few
v_gene: TRBV9
len: 17
j_gene: TRBJ2-6

CDR3aa: CASSFALRGDQPQHF
CDR3nt: TGTGCCAGCAGCTTTGCCCTTAGGGGGGATCAGCCCCAGCATTTT
d_gene: .
abundance: .
v_gene: TRBV5-5
len: 15
j_gene: TRBJ1-5

CDR3aa: CASSQTSYEQYF
CDR3nt: TGTGCCAGCAGCCAGACATCTTACGAGCAGTACTTC
d_gene: .
abundance: .
v_gene: TRBV7-9
len: 12
j_gene: TRBJ2-7

CDR3aa: CALPSANTGELFF
CDR3nt: TGTGCCCTTCCCAGCGCGAACACCGGGGAGCTGTTTTTT
d_gene: .
abundance: .
v_gene: TRBV21-1
len: 13
j_gene: TRBJ2-2

CDR3aa: CASPIQTGIYEQYF
CDR3nt: TGTGCCAGCCCCATTCAGACAGGGATCTACGAGCAGTACTTC
d_gene: TRBD1
abundance: .
v_gene: TRBV3-1
len: 14
j_gene: TRBJ2-7

CDR3aa: CASSYGQLNSPLHF
CDR3nt: TGCGCCAGCAGCTACGGACAGCTAAATTCACCCCTCCACTTT
d_gene: .
abundance: .
v_gene: TRBV5-1
len: 14
j_gene: TRBJ1-6

CDR3aa: CASSFSPTTDTQYF
CDR3nt: TGCGCCAGCAGCTTCTCCCCGACAACAGATACGCAGTATTTT
d_gene: .
abundance: once
v_gene: TRBV5-1
len: 14
j_gene: TRBJ2-3

CDR3aa: CASSPRGRGAGETQYF
CDR3nt: TGTGCCAGCAGCCCAAGGGGCAGGGGGGCTGGGGAGACCCAGTACTTC
d_gene: .
abundance: .
v_gene: TRBV7-8
len: 16
j_gene: TRBJ2-5

CDR3aa: CATSLLGHSEWNEQFF
CDR3nt: TGTGCCACCAGCCTTCTTGGCCACAGTGAATGGAATGAGCAGTTCTTC
d_gene: .
abundance: once
v_gene: TRBV15
len: 16
j_gene: TRBJ2-1

CDR3aa: CASSKGLWASGGRRADTQYF
CDR3nt: TGTGCCAGCAGCAAAGGTTTATGGGCTAGCGGGGGCCGCCGGGCAGATACGCAGTATTTT
d_gene: .
abundance: .
v_gene: TRBV21-1
len: 20
j_gene: TRBJ2-3

CDR3aa: CASSLAIANYGYTF
CDR3nt: TGTGCCAGCAGCTTGGCCATTGCTAACTATGGCTACACCTTC
d_gene: .
abundance: .
v_gene: TRBV5-5
len: 14
j_gene: TRBJ1-2

CDR3aa: CASSFRSGGPQETQYF
CDR3nt: TGTGCCAGCAGTTTTCGCAGCGGGGGCCCCCAAGAGACCCAGTACTTC
d_gene: TRBD2
abundance: .
v_gene: TRBV6-2/TRBV6-3
len: 16
j_gene: TRBJ2-5

CDR3aa: CASSSWAGDYGYTF
CDR3nt: TGTGCCAGCAGCTCCTGGGCAGGGGACTATGGCTACACCTTC
d_gene: .
abundance: .
v_gene: TRBV7-9
len: 14
j_gene: TRBJ1-2

CDR3aa: CASSELGLGNEQFF
CDR3nt: TGTGCCAGCAGTGAACTGGGGTTAGGCAATGAGCAGTTCTTC
d_gene: .
abundance: once
v_gene: TRBV6-1
len: 14
j_gene: TRBJ2-1

CDR3aa: CASSRDSFPYEQYF
CDR3nt: TGTGCCAGCAGTCGGGACAGCTTCCCCTACGAGCAGTACTTC
d_gene: TRBD1
abundance: .
v_gene: TRBV6-6
len: 14
j_gene: TRBJ2-7

CDR3aa: CASIYARGVDIQYF
CDR3nt: TGTGCCAGCATCTATGCTCGGGGAGTGGACATTCAGTACTTC
d_gene: .
abundance: .
v_gene: TRBV11-2
len: 14
j_gene: TRBJ2-4

CDR3aa: CASSAPGRGRYLDGYTF
CDR3nt: TGTGCCAGCAGCGCCCCGGGCAGGGGGCGATATCTCGATGGCTACACCTTC
d_gene: TRBD1
abundance: .
v_gene: TRBV14
len: 17
j_gene: TRBJ1-2

CDR3aa: CSAPPGERNEQLFF
CDR3nt: TGCAGTGCCCCTCCGGGGGAACGGAATGAACAACTGTTTTTT
d_gene: .
abundance: .
v_gene: TRBV20-1
len: 14
j_gene: TRBJ1-4

CDR3aa: CASSPRTQITNYGYTF
CDR3nt: TGCGCCAGCAGCCCGCGGACCCAAATCACTAACTATGGCTACACCTTC
d_gene: .
abundance: .
v_gene: TRBV5-1
len: 16
j_gene: TRBJ1-2

CDR3aa: CAINSGGAEETQYF
CDR3nt: TGTGCCATCAACAGCGGGGGGGCGGAAGAGACCCAGTACTTC
d_gene: TRBD2
abundance: .
v_gene: TRBV10-3
len: 14
j_gene: TRBJ2-5

CDR3aa: CASSQNIRAAQYF
CDR3nt: TGTGCCAGCAGTCAGAATATTCGGGCGGCGCAGTACTTC
d_gene: .
abundance: once
v_gene: TRBV2
len: 13
j_gene: TRBJ2-4

CDR3aa: CASTGQTYTEAFF
CDR3nt: TGTGCCAGCACCGGACAGACGTACACTGAAGCTTTCTTT
d_gene: .
abundance: .
v_gene: TRBV12-3/TRBV12-4
len: 13
j_gene: TRBJ1-1

CDR3aa: CASSRGLASPLFF
CDR3nt: TGTGCCAGCAGTCGGGGACTAGCTTCCCCGCTGTTCTTC
d_gene: TRBD2
abundance: .
v_gene: TRBV2
len: 13
j_gene: TRBJ2-1

CDR3aa: CSAKHATNEKLFF
CDR3nt: TGCAGTGCTAAACACGCAACTAATGAAAAACTGTTTTTT
d_gene: .
abundance: .
v_gene: TRBV20-1
len: 13
j_gene: TRBJ1-4

CDR3aa: CASSFNQGQTYGYTF
CDR3nt: TGTGCCAGCAGTTTCAACCAGGGACAGACCTATGGCTACACCTTC
d_gene: TRBD1
abundance: .
v_gene: TRBV28
len: 15
j_gene: TRBJ1-2